This T cell receptor beta chain is drawn from a study of T-cell reconstitution after alpha-beta-depleted transplantation in children. Study-wide results and limits: About two months after transplant, alpha-beta T cells reportedly came from several hundred expanded graft clones. One year post-transplant, T-cell counts and diversity were largely derived from T cells produced anew.

Trimming took off 6 bases at V and 0 bases at J, with 12 bases between the two ends. This CDR3 is built from 15 residues. Unique molecular identifiers were used to barcode this TCRbeta library. TCRdb re-called the PCR reads with MiXCR, one entry per CDR3 protein. The sample includes about a million distinct CDR3 sequences, 25% to 35% of them seen just once. This clonotype has a handful of counts. Its antigen remains unknown. The receptor was isolated from a boy under three years old who had a stem cell transplant for SCID, so the T cells may come from the graft donor. Here the sequenced sample was PBMCs, mostly from graft donor cells, taken 360 days after TCRalphabeta/CD19-depleted stem cell transplant. The rearrangement uses TRBV12-3 or TRBV12-4 and TRBJ2-1, with D uncertain. CDR3 sequence (DNA): TGTGCCAGCAGGCCAACACGTAGCTCCTACAATGAGCAGTTCTTC. Amino acids: CASRPTRSSYNEQFF.